The 2 T cell receptor beta chains below come from one sample, sequenced in a study of blood T cells in healthy people across ages (dated by TCRdb to between 2015 and 2017). The method behind the library was 5' RACE. Sequencing used an Illumina HiSeq 2500. A second roughly 6 to 12 cycle PCR used a sample-barcoded 5' primer and a J-beta primer mix. Using fastp at Q25 and MiXCR, TCRdb reprocessed the public reads and kept productive beta chains. CDR3 protein sequences are deduplicated, and each keeps its most common genes and DNA. The table for this sample lists 800,000 to 1,300,000 distinct CDR3 sequences; approximately 25% of them were counted only once. The ten largest clonotypes hold approximately 0.71% of the sample. The sample was also reused in another study, on T cells of mothers and their children.

The specimen sequenced was blood. The receptors shown here come from a girl aged 2-10 years in good health.

This clonotype was counted a few times. The genes are TRBV20-1 and TRBJ2-2; tentatively, D is TRBD1 or TRBD2 (5 bases each). CDR1 and CDR2 from the germline V gene are DFQATT and SNEGSKA (reference sequence). This CDR3 comprises 14 residues. V lost 6 bases and J 5 bases, leaving 16 bases between the germline ends. For the CDR3, the DNA is TGCAGTGCCAAGGACCAGAGGGGTACCGGGGAGCTGTTTTTT. This translates into CSAKDQRGTGELFF.

A few counts support this clonotype. The chain employs TRBV2 and TRBJ2-4; D possibly corresponds to TRBD2 (5 bases). Trimming took off 6 bases at V and 3 bases at J, with 15 bases between the two ends. The CDR3 is made up of 15 amino acids. Germline loops: CDR1 SNHLY, CDR2 FYNNEI. CDR3 in DNA: TGTGCCAGCAGGGCGGAGGAACGTTACAAAAACATTCAGTACTTC. This translates into CASRAEERYKNIQYF.